This record covers a single TCR beta chain. What it binds is unknown. Cells were stimulated with CMV-infected fibroblast lysates at 10 ug/mL. Memory cells lacking CD40L and CD69 with high CD45RO were sorted. Suppressive ART was started during chronic HIV-1 infection in these adults. Donors had undetectable plasma HIV-1 RNA, under 50 copies/mL, for 4+ years. The sample originates from a study of persistence of HIV-infected CD4 T cells. Broader study findings: Within sorted populations, more oligoclonal TCRs accompanied more oligoclonal proviruses.

The immunoSEQ assay was version 4, run in survey mode. Sequencing used immunoSEQ multiplex PCR; TCRdb keeps in-frame clones, though not all of them. The sample includes 25,000 to 35,000 clones, around 73% seen only once; the top ten take roughly 0.8%. The ends were cut back, 1 base at V and 1 base at J, with 7 bases in the middle. The CDR3 is 14 residues long. Per the germline V gene, CDR1 is SGHRS and CDR2 is YFSETQ. V gene TRBV5-1 combines with J gene TRBJ2-3; tentatively, D is TRBD1 (6 bases). The TCR comes from an adult woman with HIV who was CMV-seropositive. This sample comprised CD4+ T cells sorted from PBMCs after roughly 20-hour stimulation, obtained from a patient who received antiretroviral therapy. Here the CDR3 DNA reads TGCGCCAGCAGCTTGAACAGGGGCACAGATACGCAGTATTTT. Translating gives CASSLNRGTDTQYF.